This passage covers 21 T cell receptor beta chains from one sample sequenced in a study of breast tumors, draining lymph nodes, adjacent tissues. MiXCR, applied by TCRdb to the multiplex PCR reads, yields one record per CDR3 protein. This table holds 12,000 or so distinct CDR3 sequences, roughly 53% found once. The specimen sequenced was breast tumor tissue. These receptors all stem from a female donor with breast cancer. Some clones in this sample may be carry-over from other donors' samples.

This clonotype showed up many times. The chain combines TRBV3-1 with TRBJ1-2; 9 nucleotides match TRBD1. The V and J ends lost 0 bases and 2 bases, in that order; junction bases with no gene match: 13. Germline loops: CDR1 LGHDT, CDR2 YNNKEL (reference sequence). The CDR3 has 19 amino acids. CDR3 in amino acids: CASSQDSPGQGLPNYGYTF. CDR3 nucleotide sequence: TGTGCCAGCAGCCAAGATTCCCCCGGACAGGGGCTTCCAAACTATGGCTACACCTTC.

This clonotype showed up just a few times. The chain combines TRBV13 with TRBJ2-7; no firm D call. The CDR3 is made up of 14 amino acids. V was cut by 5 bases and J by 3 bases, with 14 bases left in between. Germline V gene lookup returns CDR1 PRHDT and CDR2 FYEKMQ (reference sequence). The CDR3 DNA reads TGTGCCAGCAGCGGGTTCCCTAAACACTACGAGCAGTACTTC. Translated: CASSGFPKHYEQYF.

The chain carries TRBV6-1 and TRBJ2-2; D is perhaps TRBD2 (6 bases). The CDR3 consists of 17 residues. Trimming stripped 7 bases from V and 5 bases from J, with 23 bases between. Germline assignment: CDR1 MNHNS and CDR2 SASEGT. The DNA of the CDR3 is TGTGCCAGCAAGGCAATATCCACCGGGAGTTGGACCGGGGAGCTGTTTTTT. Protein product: CASKAISTGSWTGELFF.

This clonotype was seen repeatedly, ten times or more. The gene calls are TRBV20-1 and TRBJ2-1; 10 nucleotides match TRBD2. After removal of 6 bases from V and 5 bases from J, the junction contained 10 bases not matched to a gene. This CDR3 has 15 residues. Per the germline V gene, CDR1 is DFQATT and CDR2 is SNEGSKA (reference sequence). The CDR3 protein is CSARRSLAGDNEQFF. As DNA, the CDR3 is TGCAGTGCAAGACGGAGTCTAGCGGGAGACAATGAGCAGTTCTTC.

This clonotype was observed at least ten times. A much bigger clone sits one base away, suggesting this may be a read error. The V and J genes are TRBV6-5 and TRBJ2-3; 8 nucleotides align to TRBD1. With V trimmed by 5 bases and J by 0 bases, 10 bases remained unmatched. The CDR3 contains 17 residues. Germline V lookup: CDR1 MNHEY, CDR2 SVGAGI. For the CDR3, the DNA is TGTGCCAGCAGTCTCCGACAGGGGAGTTATAGCACAGATACGCAGTATTTT. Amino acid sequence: CASSLRQGSYSTDTQYF.

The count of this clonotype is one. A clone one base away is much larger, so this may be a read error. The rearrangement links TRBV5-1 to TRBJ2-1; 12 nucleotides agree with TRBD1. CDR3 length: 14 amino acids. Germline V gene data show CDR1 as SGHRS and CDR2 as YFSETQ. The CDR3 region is CTSSDGTGGSEQFF. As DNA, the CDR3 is TGCACCAGCAGCGACGGGACAGGGGGCAGCGAGCAGTTCTTC.

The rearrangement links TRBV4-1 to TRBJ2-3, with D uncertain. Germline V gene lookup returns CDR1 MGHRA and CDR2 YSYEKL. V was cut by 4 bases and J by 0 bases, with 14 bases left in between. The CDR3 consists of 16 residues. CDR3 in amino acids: CASSPAYRISTDTQYF. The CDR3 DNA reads TGCGCCAGCAGCCCAGCATACAGAATTAGCACAGATACGCAGTATTTT.

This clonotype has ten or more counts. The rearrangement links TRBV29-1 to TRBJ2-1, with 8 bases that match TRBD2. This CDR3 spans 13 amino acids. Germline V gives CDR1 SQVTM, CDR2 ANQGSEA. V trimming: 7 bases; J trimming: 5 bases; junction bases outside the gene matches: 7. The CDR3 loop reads CSAPGLGDNEQFF. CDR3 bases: TGCAGCGCTCCGGGACTAGGAGACAATGAGCAGTTCTTC.

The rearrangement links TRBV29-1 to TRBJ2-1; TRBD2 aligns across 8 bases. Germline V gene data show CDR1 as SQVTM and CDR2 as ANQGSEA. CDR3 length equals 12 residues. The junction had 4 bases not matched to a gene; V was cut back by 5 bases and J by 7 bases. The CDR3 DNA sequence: TGCAGCGTTACCGGGACTAGAAATGAGCAGTTCTTC. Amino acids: CSVTGTRNEQFF.

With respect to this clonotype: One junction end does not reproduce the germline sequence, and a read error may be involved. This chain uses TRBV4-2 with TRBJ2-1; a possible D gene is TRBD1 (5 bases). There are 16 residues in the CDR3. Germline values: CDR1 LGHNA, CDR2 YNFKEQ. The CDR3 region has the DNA TGTGCTAGCAGCCAAGATCTCCAGGGTAACTACAATGAGCAGTTCTTC. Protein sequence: CASSQDLQGNYNEQFF.

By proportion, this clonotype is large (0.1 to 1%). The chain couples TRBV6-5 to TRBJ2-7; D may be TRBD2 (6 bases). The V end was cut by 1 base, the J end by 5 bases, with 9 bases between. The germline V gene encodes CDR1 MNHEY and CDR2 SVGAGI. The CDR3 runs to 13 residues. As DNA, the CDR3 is TGTGCCAGCAGTTACTTGTCGGGGGACGAGCAGTACTTC. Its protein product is CASSYLSGDEQYF.

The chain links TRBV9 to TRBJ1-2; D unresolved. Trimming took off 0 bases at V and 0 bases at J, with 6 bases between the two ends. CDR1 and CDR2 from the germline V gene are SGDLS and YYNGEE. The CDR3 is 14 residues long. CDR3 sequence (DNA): TGTGCCAGCAGCGTAGATGACTCTAACTATGGCTACACCTTC. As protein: CASSVDDSNYGYTF.

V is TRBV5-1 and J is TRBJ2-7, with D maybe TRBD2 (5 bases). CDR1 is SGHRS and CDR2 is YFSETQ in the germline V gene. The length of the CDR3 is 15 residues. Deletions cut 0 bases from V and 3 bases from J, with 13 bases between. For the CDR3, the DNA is TGCGCCAGCAGCTTGGCCCCCGGGGTAAACTACGAGCAGTACTTC. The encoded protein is CASSLAPGVNYEQYF.

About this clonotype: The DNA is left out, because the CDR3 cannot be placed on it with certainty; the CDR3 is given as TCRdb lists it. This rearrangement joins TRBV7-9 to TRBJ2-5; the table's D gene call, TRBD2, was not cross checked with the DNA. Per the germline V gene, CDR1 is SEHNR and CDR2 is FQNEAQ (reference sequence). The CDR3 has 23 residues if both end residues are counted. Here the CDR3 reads CASSFYICSARGPDEALAETQYF.

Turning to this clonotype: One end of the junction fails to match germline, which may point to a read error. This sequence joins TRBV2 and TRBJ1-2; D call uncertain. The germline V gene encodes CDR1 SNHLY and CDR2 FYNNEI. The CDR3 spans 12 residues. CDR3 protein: CASSEAGESKTF. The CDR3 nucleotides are TGTGCCAGCAGCGAAGCCGGAGAAAGTAAAACCTTC.

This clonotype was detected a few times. CDR3 in DNA: TGTGCCAGCAGCTCCCGGACTAGCGAGATTCGCAATGAGCAGTTCTTC. Translation gives CASSSRTSEIRNEQFF. V is TRBV9 and J is TRBJ2-1; TRBD2 matches at 9 bases. V gave up 4 bases and J gave up 6 bases; unmatched junction bases: 11. This CDR3 region has 16 residues. Germline lookup yields CDR1 SGDLS and CDR2 YYNGEE.

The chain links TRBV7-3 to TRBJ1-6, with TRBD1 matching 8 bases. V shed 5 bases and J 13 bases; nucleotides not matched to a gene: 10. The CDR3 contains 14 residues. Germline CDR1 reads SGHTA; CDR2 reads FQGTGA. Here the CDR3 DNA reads TGTGCCAGCAGCCCCGACAGGGGTGGTTCCCCCCTCCACTTT. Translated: CASSPDRGGSPLHF.

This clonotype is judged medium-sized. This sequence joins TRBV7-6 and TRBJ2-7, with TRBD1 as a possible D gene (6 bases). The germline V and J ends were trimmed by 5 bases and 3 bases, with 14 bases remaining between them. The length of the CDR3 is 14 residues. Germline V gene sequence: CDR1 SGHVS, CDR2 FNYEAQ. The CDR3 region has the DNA TGTGCCAGCAGCCCCGCCCCAGGGGACTACGAGCAGTACTTC. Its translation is CASSPAPGDYEQYF.

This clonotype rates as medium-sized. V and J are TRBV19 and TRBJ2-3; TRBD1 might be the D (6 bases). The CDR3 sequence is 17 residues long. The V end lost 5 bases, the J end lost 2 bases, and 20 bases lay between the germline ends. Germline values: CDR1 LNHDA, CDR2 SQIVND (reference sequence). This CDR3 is CASSLTIRDTYTDTQYF. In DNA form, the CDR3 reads TGTGCCAGTAGTCTTACCATCCGGGACACTTACACAGATACGCAGTATTTT. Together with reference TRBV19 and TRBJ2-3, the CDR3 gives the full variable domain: DGGITQSPKYLFRKEGQNVTLSCEQNLNHDAMYWYRQDPGQGLRLIYYSQIVNDFQKGDIAEGYSVSREKKESFPLTVTSAQKNPTAFYLCASSLTIRDTYTDTQYFGPGTRLTVL.

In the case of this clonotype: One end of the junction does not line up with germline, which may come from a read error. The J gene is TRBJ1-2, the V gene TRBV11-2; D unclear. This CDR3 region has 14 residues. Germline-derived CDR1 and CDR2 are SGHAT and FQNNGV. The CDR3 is CASSLWEANYGYAF. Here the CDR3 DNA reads TGTGCCAGCAGCCTATGGGAGGCTAACTATGGCTACGCCTTC.

This CDR3 is CASTYAGVGDTQYF. The CDR3 DNA reads as TGTGCCAGCACCTACGCGGGGGTAGGAGATACGCAGTATTTT. V gene TRBV11-2 combines with J gene TRBJ2-3; the match to TRBD2 covers 7 bases. The CDR3 extends over 14 amino acids. Unmatched junction bases numbered 9, after V lost 7 bases and J lost 5 bases. CDR1 and CDR2 (germline): SGHAT, FQNNGV. The full variable domain, in which reference TRBV11-2 and TRBJ2-3 provide the parts outside the CDR3, is EAGVAQSPRYKIIEKRQSVAFWCNPISGHATLYWYQQILGQGPKLLIQFQNNGVVDDSQLPKDRFSAERLKGVDSTLKIQPAKLEDSAVYLCASTYAGVGDTQYFGPGTRLTVL.